The clone carrying this TCR beta chain appeared a few times. V dropped 1 base and J dropped 2 bases, with 15 bases sitting between them. The V gene's germline CDR1 is DFQATT and CDR2 SNEGSKA (reference sequence). The CDR3 sequence is 15 residues long. Researchers took RNA transcripts and amplified the TCR beta CDR3 regions from them. Researchers ran a first-round RT-PCR on the TCR CDR3 using the HTBI primer set. TCRdb independently ran MiXCR on the multiplex PCR reads; one entry per CDR3 protein. The profile shows fewer than 300,000 distinct CDR3 sequences, less than 30% of them singletons. The sample belongs to a study of T cells in Graves' hyperthyroidism and ophthalmopathy.

The rearrangement uses TRBV20-1 and TRBJ2-7, with a tentative D call TRBD2 (5 bases). Sequencing was carried out using blood. The source of this sequence is a man aged 35-49 years with Graves' hyperthyroidism that later progressed to Graves' ophthalmopathy. CDR3 in DNA: TGCAGTGCTAGAGCCCCCGGGAAAGCTCCCTACGAGCAGTACTTC. Amino acids: CSARAPGKAPYEQYF.